The entry that follows covers one TCR beta chain sequence. Antigen: not known. Germline assignment: CDR1 GTSNPN and CDR2 SVGIG (reference sequence). The CDR3 has 14 residues. The J segment lost 10 bases and the V segment lost 2 bases, leaving 10 bases of the junction unmatched. The data are from a study of T cells in Graves' hyperthyroidism and ophthalmopathy. Study at large: The authors collected peripheral blood at initial diagnosis, before any treatment. Whole-study results and caveats: Model predictions of ophthalmopathy came a median approximately 6.2 months before onset.

TCR beta CDR3 regions were amplified from RNA. HTBI primers drove first-round RT-PCR of the TCR CDR3. TCRdb re-analysed the multiplex PCR reads in MiXCR, keeping a single row per CDR3 protein. The table records a few hundred thousand distinct CDR3 sequences, approximately 15% of them present only once. Over 18 months, lack of ophthalmopathy progression marked Graves' hyperthyroidism as stable. The receptor's source is a woman younger than 30 with Graves' hyperthyroidism. Specimen: blood. The chain has TRBV30 and TRBJ1-2, with 10 bases lining up with TRBD1. In nucleotides, the CDR3 is TGTGCCTGGAGTCCGGGACAGGGGCGAGCTGACTACACCTTC. It specifies CAWSPGQGRADYTF.